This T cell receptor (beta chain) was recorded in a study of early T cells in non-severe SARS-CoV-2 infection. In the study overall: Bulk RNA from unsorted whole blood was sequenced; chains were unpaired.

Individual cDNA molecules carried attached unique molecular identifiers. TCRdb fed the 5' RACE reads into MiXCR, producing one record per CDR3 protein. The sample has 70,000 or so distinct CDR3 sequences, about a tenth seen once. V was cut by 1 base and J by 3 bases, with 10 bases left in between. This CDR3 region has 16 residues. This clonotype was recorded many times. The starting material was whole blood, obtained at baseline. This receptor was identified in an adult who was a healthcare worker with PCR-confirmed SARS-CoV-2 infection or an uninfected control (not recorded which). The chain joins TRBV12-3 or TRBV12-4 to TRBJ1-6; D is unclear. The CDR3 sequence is CASSLGAGLYNSPLHF. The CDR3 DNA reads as TGTGCCAGCAGTTTAGGGGCAGGCCTCTATAATTCACCCCTCCACTTT.